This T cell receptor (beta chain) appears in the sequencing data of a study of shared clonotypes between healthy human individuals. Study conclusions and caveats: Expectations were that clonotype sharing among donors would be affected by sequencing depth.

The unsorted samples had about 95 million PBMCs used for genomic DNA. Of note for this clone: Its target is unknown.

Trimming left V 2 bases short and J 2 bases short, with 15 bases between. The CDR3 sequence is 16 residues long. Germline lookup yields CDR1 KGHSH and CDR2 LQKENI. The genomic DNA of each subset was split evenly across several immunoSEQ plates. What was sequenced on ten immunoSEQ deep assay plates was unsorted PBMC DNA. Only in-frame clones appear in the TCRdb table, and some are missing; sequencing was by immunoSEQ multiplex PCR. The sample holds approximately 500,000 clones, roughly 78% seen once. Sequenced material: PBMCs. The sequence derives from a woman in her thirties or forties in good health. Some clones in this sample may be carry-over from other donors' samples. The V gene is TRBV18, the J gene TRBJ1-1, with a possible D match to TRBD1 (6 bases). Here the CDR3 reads CASSPEVGGGNTEAFF. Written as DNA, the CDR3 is TGTGCCAGCTCACCAGAAGTGGGGGGCGGAAACACTGAAGCTTTCTTT.